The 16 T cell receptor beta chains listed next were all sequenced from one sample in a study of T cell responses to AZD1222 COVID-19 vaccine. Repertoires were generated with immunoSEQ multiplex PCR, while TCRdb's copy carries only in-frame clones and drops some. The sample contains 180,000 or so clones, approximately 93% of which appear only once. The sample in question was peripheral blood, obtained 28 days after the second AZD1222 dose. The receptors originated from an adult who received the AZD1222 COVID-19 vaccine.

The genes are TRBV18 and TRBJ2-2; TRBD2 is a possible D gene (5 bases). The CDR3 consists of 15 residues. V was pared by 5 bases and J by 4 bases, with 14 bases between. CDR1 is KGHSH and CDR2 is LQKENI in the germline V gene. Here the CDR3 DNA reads TGTGCCAGCTCATTACATGAGGGAGTCACCGGGGAGCTGTTTTTT. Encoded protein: CASSLHEGVTGELFF.

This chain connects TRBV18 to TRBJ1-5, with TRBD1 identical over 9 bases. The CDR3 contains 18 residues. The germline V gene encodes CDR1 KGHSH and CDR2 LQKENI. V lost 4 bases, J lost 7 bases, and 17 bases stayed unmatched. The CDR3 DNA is TGTGCCAGCTCACGCGGGGGACAGGGCCGTACCACAGGGCAGCCCCAGCATTTT. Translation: CASSRGGQGRTTGQPQHF.

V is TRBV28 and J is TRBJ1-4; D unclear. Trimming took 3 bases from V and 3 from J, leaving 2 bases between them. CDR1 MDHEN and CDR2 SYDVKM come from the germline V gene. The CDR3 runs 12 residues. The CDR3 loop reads CASSLSNEKLFF. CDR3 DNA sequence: TGTGCCAGCAGTTTGTCTAATGAAAAACTGTTTTTT.

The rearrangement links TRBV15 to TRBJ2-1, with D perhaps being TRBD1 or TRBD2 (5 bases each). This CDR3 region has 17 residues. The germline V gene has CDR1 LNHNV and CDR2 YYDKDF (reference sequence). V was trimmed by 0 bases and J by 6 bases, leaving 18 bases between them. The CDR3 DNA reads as TGTGCCACCAGCAGAGATACCCCCGGGATAGGGGTCAATGAGCAGTTCTTC. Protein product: CATSRDTPGIGVNEQFF.

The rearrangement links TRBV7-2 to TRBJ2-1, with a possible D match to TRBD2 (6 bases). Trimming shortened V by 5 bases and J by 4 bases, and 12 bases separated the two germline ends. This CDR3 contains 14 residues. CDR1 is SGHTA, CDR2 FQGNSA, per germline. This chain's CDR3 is CASSTGLLYNEQFF. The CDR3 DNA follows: TGTGCCAGCAGCACCGGACTACTATACAATGAGCAGTTCTTC.

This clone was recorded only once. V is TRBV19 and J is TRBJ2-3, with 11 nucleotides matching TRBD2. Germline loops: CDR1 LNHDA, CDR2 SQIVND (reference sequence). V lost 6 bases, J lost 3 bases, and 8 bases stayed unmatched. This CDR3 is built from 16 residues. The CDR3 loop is CASRKPGTSGTDTQYF. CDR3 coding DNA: TGTGCCAGTAGGAAACCCGGGACTAGCGGAACAGATACGCAGTATTTT.

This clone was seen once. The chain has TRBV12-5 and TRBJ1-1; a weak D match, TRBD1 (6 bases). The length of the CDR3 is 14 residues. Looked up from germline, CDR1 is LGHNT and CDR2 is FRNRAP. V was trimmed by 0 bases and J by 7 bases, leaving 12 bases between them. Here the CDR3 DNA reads TGTGCTAGTGGTTTGGTCGAAGGGACATTTGAAGCTTTCTTT. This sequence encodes CASGLVEGTFEAFF. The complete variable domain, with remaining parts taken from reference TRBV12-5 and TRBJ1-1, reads DARVTQTPRHKVTEMGQEVTMRCQPILGHNTVFWYRQTMMQGLELLAYFRNRAPLDDSGMPKDRFSAEMPDATLATLKIQPSEPRDSAVYFCASGLVEGTFEAFFGQGTRLTVV.

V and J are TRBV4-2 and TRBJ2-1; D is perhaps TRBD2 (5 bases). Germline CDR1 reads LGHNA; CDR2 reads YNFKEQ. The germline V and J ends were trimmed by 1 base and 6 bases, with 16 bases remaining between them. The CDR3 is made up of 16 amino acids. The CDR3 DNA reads TGTGCCAGCAGCCAAGTTCGGCCTAGCCGGATCAATGAGCAGTTCTTC. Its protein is CASSQVRPSRINEQFF.

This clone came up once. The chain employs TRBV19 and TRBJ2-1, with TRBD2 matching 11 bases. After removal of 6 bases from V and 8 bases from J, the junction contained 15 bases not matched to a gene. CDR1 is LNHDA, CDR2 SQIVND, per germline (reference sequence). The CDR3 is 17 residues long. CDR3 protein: CASSPPSGRPLRDEQFF. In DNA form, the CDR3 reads TGTGCCAGTAGCCCACCTAGCGGGAGGCCGCTTAGGGATGAGCAGTTCTTC.

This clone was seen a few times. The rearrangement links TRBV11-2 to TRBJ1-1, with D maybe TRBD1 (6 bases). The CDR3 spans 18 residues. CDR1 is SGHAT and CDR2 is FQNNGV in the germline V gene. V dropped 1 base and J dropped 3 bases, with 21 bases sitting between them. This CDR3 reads CASSLVGRMGNRDTEAFF. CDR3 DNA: TGTGCCAGCAGCTTAGTAGGCAGGATGGGAAACAGGGACACTGAAGCTTTCTTT. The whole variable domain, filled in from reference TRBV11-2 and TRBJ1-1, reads EAGVAQSPRYKIIEKRQSVAFWCNPISGHATLYWYQQILGQGPKLLIQFQNNGVVDDSQLPKDRFSAERLKGVDSTLKIQPAKLEDSAVYLCASSLVGRMGNRDTEAFFGQGTRLTVV.

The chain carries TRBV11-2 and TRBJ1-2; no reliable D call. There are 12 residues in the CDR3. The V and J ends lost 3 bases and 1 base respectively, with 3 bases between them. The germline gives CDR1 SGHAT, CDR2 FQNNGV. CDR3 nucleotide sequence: TGTGCCAGCAGCTTCCGTAACTATGGCTACACCTTC. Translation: CASSFRNYGYTF.

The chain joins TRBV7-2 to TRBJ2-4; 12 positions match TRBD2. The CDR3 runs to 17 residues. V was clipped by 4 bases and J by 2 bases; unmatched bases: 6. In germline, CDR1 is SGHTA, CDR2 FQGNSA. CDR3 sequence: CASSWLTSGGPKNIQYF. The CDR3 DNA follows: TGTGCCAGCAGCTGGTTGACTAGCGGGGGTCCCAAAAACATTCAGTACTTC.

The CDR3 bases are TGTGCCAGCAGCGTAGGAGGGGCTGGAAACACCATATATTTT. Protein: CASSVGGAGNTIYF. This chain joins TRBV9 and TRBJ1-3; D is possibly TRBD1 (5 bases). Germline lookup yields CDR1 SGDLS and CDR2 YYNGEE. The ends were cut back, 0 bases at V and 2 bases at J, with 6 bases in the middle. The CDR3 is 14 amino acids.

The CDR3 DNA is TGTGCCACCCACCGGGACAGGGGGCGTAGTCAGCCCCAGCATTTT. Its protein is CATHRDRGRSQPQHF. This chain connects TRBV28 to TRBJ1-5; 12 nucleotides line up with TRBD1. The CDR3 contains 15 residues. The J segment lost 6 bases and the V segment lost 10 bases, leaving 10 bases of the junction unmatched. Germline CDR1 MDHEN, CDR2 SYDVKM.

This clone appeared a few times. CDR3 protein: CASSPGRRQFSYGYTF. CDR3 nucleotides: TGTGCCAGCAGCCCGGGTCGAAGACAATTCAGCTATGGCTACACCTTC. V usage is TRBV11-2 and J usage is TRBJ1-2; no firm D call. The V and J ends lost 5 bases and 4 bases respectively, with 20 bases between them. The CDR3 is 16 residues long. CDR1 and CDR2 (germline): SGHAT, FQNNGV.

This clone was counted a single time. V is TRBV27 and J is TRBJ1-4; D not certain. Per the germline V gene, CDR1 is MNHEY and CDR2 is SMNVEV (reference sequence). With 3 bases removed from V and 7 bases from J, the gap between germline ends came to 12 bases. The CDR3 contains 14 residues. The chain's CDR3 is CASSLTATGEKLFF. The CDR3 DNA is TGTGCCAGCAGTTTGACCGCGACGGGTGAAAAACTGTTTTTT.